Sequencing of this T cell receptor (beta chain) was carried out in a study of blood T cells in healthy people across ages. Primed by a sample-barcoded 5' primer and a J-beta primer mix, a second PCR proceeded for roughly 6 to 12 cycles. TCRdb analysed the 5' RACE reads with MiXCR anew, one entry per CDR3 protein. The data show hundreds of thousands of distinct CDR3 sequences, around half seen once. General observations from the study: Whereas aged donors had fewer naive CD4+ cells, long-lived donors had more of them and higher diversity.

On this clonotype itself: What it recognizes is unknown.

The sequence derives from a man older than 75 in good health. Sequenced input: blood.

The CDR3 nucleotides are TGTGCCAGCAGCTTAAAAAGCGGGAGATTGATGGCAGGTGAGCAGTTCTTC. Its translation is CASSLKSGRLMAGEQFF. The J gene is TRBJ2-1, the V gene TRBV7-3; 8 bases are shared with TRBD2. CDR1 SGHTA and CDR2 FQGTGA come from the germline V gene. This CDR3 has 17 amino acids. The V segment lost 1 base and the J segment 9 bases; nucleotides outside the gene matches: 14.